This record looks at one T cell receptor (beta chain) sequence and its context. V was clipped by 0 bases and J by 4 bases, with 10 bases between them. This CDR3 region has 15 residues. The germline gives CDR1 SGHRS, CDR2 YFSETQ. Seattle's cohort entered during active infection and was followed longitudinally. The authors' processing: By means of reference gene primer amplification, nucleated cell counts were estimated. Generated by immunoSEQ multiplex PCR, the TCRdb table keeps only in-frame clones and is missing some. Clone size and the V and J calls come from that table; the DNA yielded D and trimming. The sample carries tens of thousands of clones, around 90% recorded once. This record belongs to a study of blood T cell repertoires in COVID-19. Study overall: Sites in the United States, Italy and Spain provided acute and convalescent COVID-19 samples. From T cells, B-cell-depleted T cells, or PBMCs came the material, which was cDNA or gDNA.

The V gene is TRBV5-1, the J gene TRBJ2-2, with D tentatively TRBD2 (6 bases). Specimen: peripheral blood. The receptor was derived from a man in his 60s with COVID-19, enrolled during active disease. CDR3 DNA: TGCGCCAGCAGCTTGGAGCGGGCGTTCACCGGGGAGCTGTTTTTT. This encodes CASSLERAFTGELFF.